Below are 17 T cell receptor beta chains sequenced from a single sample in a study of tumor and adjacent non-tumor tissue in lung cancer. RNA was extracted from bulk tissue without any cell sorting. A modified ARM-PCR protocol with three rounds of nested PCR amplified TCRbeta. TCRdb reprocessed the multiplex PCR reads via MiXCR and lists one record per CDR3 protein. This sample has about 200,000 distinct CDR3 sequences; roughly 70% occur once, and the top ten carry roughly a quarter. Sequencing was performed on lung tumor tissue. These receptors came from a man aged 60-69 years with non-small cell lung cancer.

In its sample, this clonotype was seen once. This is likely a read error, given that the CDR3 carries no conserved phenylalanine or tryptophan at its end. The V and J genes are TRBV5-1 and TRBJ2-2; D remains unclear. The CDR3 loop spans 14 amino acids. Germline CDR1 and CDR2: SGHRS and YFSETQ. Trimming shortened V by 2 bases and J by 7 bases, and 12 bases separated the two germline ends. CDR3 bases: TGCGCCAGCAGCTTCTGGGCCAGTGGCGGGGAGCTGTTTATT. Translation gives CASSFWASGGELFI.

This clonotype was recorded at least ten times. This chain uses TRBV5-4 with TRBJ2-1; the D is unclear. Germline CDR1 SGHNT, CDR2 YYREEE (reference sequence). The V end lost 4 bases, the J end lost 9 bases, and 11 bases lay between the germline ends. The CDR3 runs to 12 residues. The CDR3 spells CASSGVLSEQFF. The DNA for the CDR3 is TGTGCCAGCAGCGGAGTACTAAGTGAGCAGTTCTTC.

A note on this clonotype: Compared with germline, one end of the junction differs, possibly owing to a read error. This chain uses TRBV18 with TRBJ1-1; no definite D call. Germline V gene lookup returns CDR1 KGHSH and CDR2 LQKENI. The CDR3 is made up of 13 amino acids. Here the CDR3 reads CASSPPSASEAFF. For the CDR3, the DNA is TGTGCGAGCTCACCACCTTCGGCCTCTGAAGCTTTCTTT.

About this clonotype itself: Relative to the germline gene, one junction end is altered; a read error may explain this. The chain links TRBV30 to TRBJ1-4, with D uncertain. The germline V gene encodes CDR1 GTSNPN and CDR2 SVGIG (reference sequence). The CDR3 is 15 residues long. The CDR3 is CAWCVLRVYNEKLFF. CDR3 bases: TGTGCCTGGTGTGTACTGCGGGTGTATAATGAAAAACTGTTTTTT.

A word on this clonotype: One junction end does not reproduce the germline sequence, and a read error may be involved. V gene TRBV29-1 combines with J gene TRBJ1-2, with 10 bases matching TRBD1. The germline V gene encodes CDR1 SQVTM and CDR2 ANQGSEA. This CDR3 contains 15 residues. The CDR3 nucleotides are TGCAGCGTTGCCTCCAGGACAGGGGGTAACAATGGCTACACCTTC. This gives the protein CSVASRTGGNNGYTF.

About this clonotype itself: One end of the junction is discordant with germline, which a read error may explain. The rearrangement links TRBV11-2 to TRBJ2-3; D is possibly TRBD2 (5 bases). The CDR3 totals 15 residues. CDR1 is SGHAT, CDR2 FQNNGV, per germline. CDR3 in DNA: TGTGCCAGCGGCACAGAGCGGCTTAGCACGGATACACAGTATTTT. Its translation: CASGTERLSTDTQYF.

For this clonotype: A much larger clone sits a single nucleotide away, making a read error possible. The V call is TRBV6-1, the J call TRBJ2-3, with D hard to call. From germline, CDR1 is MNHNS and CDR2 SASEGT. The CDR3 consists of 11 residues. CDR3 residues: CASSAADMQYF. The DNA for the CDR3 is TGTGCCAGCAGTGCCGCGGATATGCAGTATTTT.

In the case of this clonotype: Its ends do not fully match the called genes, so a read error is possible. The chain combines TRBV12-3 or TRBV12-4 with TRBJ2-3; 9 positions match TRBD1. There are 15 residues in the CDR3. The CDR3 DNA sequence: TGTGCCAGCATCCCCGGGACAGGGAGCCCAGATATGCAGTATTTT. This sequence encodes CASIPGTGSPDMQYF.

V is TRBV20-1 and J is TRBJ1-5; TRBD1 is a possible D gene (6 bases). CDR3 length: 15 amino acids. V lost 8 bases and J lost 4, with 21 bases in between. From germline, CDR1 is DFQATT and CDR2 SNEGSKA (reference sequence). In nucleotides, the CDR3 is TGCAGTACCAAAGCACAGACAGGAATAAATCAGCCCCAGCATTTT. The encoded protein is CSTKAQTGINQPQHF.

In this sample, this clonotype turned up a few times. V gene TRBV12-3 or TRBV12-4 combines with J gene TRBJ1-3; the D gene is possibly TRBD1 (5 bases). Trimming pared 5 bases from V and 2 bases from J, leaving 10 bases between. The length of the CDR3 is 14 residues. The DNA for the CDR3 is TGTGCCAGCAGTCAACAGGTAGCTGGAAACACCATATATTTT. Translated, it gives CASSQQVAGNTIYF.

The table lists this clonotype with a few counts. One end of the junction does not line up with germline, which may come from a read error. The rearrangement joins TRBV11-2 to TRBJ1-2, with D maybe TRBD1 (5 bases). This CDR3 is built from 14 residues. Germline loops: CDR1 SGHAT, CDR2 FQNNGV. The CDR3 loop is CTSSLTLRAADYTF. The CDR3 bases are TGTACCAGCAGCTTAACCCTCAGGGCGGCTGACTACACCTTC.

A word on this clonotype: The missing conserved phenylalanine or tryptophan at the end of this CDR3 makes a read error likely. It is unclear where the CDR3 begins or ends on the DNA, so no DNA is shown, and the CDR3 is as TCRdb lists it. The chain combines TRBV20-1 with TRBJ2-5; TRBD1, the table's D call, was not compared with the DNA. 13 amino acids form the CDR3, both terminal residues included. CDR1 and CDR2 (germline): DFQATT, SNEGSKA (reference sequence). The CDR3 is CSARTGHGETQYL.

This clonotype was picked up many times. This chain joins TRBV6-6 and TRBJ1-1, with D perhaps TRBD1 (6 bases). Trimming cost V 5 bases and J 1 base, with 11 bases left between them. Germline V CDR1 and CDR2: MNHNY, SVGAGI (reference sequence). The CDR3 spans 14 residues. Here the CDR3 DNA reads TGTGCCAGCAGTGATAAACAGGGGAACACTGAAGCTTTCTTT. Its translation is CASSDKQGNTEAFF.

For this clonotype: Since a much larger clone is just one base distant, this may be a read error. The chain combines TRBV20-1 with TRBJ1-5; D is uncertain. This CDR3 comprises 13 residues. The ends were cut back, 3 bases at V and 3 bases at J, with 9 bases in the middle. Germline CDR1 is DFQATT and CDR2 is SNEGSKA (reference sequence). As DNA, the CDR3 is TGCAGTGCTAGGGCAGATATCAATCAGCCCCAGCATTTT. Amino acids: CSARADINQPQHF.

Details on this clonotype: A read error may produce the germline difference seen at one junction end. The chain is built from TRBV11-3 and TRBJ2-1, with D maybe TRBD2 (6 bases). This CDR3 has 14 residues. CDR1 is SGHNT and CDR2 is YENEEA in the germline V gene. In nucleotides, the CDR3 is TGTGCCAGCAGCTTAGGGGGGGACGTAAATGTGCAGTTCTTC. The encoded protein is CASSLGGDVNVQFF.

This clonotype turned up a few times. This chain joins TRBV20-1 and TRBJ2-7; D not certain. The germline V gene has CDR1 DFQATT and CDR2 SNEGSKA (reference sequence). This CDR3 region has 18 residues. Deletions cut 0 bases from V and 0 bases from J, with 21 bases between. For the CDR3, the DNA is TGCAGTGCTAGAGATTCTAACGGTAACTTGGTGAGCTCCTACGAGCAGTACTTC. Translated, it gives CSARDSNGNLVSSYEQYF.

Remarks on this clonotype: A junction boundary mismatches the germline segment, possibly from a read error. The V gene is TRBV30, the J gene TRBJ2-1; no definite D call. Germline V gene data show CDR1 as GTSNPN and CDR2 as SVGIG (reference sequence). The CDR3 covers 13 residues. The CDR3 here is CARSCSSYNEQFF. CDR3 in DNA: TGTGCCCGGAGCTGCAGCTCCTACAATGAGCAGTTCTTC. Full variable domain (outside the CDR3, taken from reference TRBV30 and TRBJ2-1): SQTIHQWPATLVQPVGSPLSLECTVEGTSNPNLYWYRQAAGRGLQLLFYSVGIGQISSEVPQNLSASRPQDRQFILSSKKLLLSDSGFYLCARSCSSYNEQFFGPGTRLTVL.